This is a list of T cell receptor beta chains from one sample in a study of blood T cell repertoires in COVID-19. Method: immunoSEQ multiplex PCR; TCRdb's copy keeps in-frame clones and lacks some. The sample yields around 270,000 clones, around 92% seen once. What was sequenced was peripheral blood. Receptor source: a person in their late teens or twenties with COVID-19, enrolled during active disease. The CDR3 runs from the conserved cysteine through the conserved F or W. The D gene is left open where the match is weak. A row's size may be missing; if present it is once, few, many or a size class.

j_call,d_call,v_call,clone_size,cdr3_aa,cdr3_nt
TRBJ2-3,TRBD2,TRBV10-2,-,CASRGLAGTDTQYF,TGCGCCAGCAGGGGACTAGCGGGCACAGATACGCAGTATTTT
TRBJ2-1,-,TRBV9,once,CASSVDQGPPAVNEQFF,TGTGCCAGCAGCGTAGATCAGGGCCCCCCCGCTGTCAATGAGCAGTTCTTC
TRBJ1-2,-,TRBV12-3/TRBV12-4,-,CASSSLVGGGYTF,TGTGCCAGCAGTTCTCTTGTGGGGGGAGGCTACACCTTC
TRBJ2-7,TRBD1,TRBV5-4,-,CASSLAQSGGGISYEQYF,TGTGCCAGCAGCTTGGCCCAGTCAGGGGGCGGTATATCCTACGAGCAGTACTTC
TRBJ2-3,-,TRBV5-1,once,CASSLLQGPGDTQYF,TGCGCCAGCAGCTTGCTACAGGGTCCTGGAGATACGCAGTATTTT
TRBJ2-1,TRBD2,TRBV29-1,-,CSVEGLAGAPVYNEQFF,TGCAGCGTTGAGGGCCTAGCGGGCGCCCCTGTCTACAATGAGCAGTTCTTC
TRBJ2-5,TRBD2,TRBV6-5,-,CASSYSILAGVETQYF,TGTGCCAGCAGTTACTCGATTCTAGCGGGAGTGGAGACCCAGTACTTC
TRBJ2-5,-,TRBV27,-,CASSLSATKRGARETQYF,TGTGCCAGCAGTTTATCTGCCACAAAACGGGGGGCGCGGGAGACCCAGTACTTC
TRBJ1-3,-,TRBV11-3,-,CASSATGSGNTIYF,TGTGCCAGCAGCGCTACAGGCTCTGGAAACACCATATATTTT
TRBJ2-1,TRBD2,TRBV28,-,CASSLSAGGKNEQFF,TGTGCCAGCAGTTTATCAGCGGGAGGGAAAAATGAGCAGTTCTTC
TRBJ1-5,-,TRBV2,-,CASRGALNQPQHF,TGTGCCAGCAGAGGGGCCTTAAATCAGCCCCAGCATTTT
TRBJ1-3,-,TRBV5-1,-,CASSLSGASSGNTIYF,TGCGCCAGCAGCTTGTCTGGGGCGAGCTCTGGAAACACCATATATTTT
TRBJ1-2,-,TRBV7-2,-,CASGGSFYGYTF,TGTGCCAGCGGCGGGAGTTTCTATGGCTACACCTTC
TRBJ2-1,-,TRBV28,-,CASRTFTGEQFF,TGTGCCAGCAGAACATTTACAGGCGAGCAGTTCTTC
TRBJ2-2,TRBD2,TRBV30,-,CAWRGLAAYTGELFF,TGTGCCTGGAGGGGACTAGCGGCCTACACCGGGGAGCTGTTTTTT
TRBJ2-1,TRBD1,TRBV11-1,-,CASSLDRGLYNEQFF,TGTGCCAGCAGCTTAGACAGGGGGTTGTACAATGAGCAGTTCTTC
TRBJ1-2,-,TRBV6-1,-,CASRTQGFYGYTF,TGTGCCAGCAGAACCCAGGGCTTCTATGGCTACACCTTC
TRBJ2-7,TRBD2,TRBV5-1,-,CASSSPTSGEPSYEQYF,TGCGCCAGCAGCTCTCCTACTAGCGGGGAGCCCTCCTACGAGCAGTACTTC
TRBJ2-1,-,TRBV12-3/TRBV12-4,-,CASSFRAGNEQFF,TGTGCCAGCAGTTTCCGGGCGGGCAATGAGCAGTTCTTC
TRBJ2-7,-,TRBV2,-,CASSERQGTYEQYF,TGTGCCAGCAGTGAACGGCAGGGGACATACGAGCAGTACTTC
TRBJ2-3,TRBD2,TRBV13,-,CASSSGLAGGTSTDTQYF,TGTGCCAGCAGCTCCGGACTAGCGGGAGGAACTAGCACAGATACGCAGTATTTT
TRBJ1-3,TRBD1,TRBV5-1,-,CASSADRGSGNTIYF,TGCGCCAGCAGCGCCGACAGGGGGTCTGGAAACACCATATATTTT
TRBJ1-5,TRBD1,TRBV7-9,-,CASSLGQSNQPQHF,TGTGCCAGCAGCCTGGGACAGAGCAATCAGCCCCAGCATTTT
TRBJ2-5,-,TRBV25-1,few,CASSDLSRGGETQYF,TGTGCCAGCAGTGACCTTAGCAGGGGAGGGGAGACCCAGTACTTC
TRBJ1-2,TRBD1,TRBV29-1,-,CSVRVPGQGLYGYTF,TGCAGCGTCAGGGTCCCGGGACAGGGTCTTTACGGCTACACCTTC
TRBJ2-2,TRBD2,TRBV9,-,CASSVGSGGGSGTGELFF,TGTGCCAGCAGCGTAGGCTCCGGGGGAGGGAGCGGTACCGGGGAGCTGTTTTTT
TRBJ2-7,TRBD1,TRBV5-1,-,CASSQDRTAYEQYF,TGCGCCAGCAGCCAGGACAGGACAGCCTACGAGCAGTACTTC
TRBJ2-1,TRBD2,TRBV12-5,-,CASGSPAGGQFF,TGTGCTAGTGGTTCCCCAGCGGGAGGGCAGTTCTTC
TRBJ2-5,TRBD1,TRBV4-3,-,CASSQGNRGWETQYF,TGCGCCAGCAGCCAAGGCAACAGGGGGTGGGAGACCCAGTACTTC
TRBJ2-1,-,TRBV5-1,-,CASSKGQTSYNEQFF,TGCGCCAGCAGCAAAGGACAGACCTCCTACAATGAGCAGTTCTTC
TRBJ2-1,-,TRBV29-1,-,CSVEWEVMSSYNEQFF,TGCAGCGTTGAGTGGGAGGTGATGAGCTCCTACAATGAGCAGTTCTTC
TRBJ2-1,-,TRBV4-1,-,CASSQEWNSGSSYNEQFF,TGCGCCAGCAGCCAAGAGTGGAATAGCGGTAGCTCCTACAATGAGCAGTTCTTC
TRBJ1-1,-,TRBV11-2,-,CASSLGNGDTEAFF,TGTGCCAGCAGCTTAGGCAACGGGGACACTGAAGCTTTCTTT
TRBJ2-7,TRBD2,TRBV2,many,CASSDPSGLFVAEQYF,TGTGCCAGCAGTGATCCCTCGGGACTATTTGTGGCCGAGCAGTACTTC
TRBJ2-7,TRBD1,TRBV28,-,CASSLPGQAVGEQYF,TGTGCCAGCAGTCTCCCGGGACAGGCGGTTGGGGAGCAGTACTTC
TRBJ2-7,TRBD1,TRBV28,-,CASRLRTGSGEQYF,TGTGCCAGCAGATTAAGGACAGGGTCTGGCGAGCAGTACTTC
TRBJ2-7,-,TRBV5-1,many,CASRGGLDSSYEQYF,TGCGCCAGCAGGGGGGGATTGGATAGCTCCTACGAGCAGTACTTC
TRBJ2-5,TRBD1,TRBV27,-,CASSLLGQGVRETQYF,TGTGCCAGCAGTTTATTGGGACAGGGTGTGAGGGAGACCCAGTACTTC
TRBJ2-7,TRBD1,TRBV9,-,CASSPTGESSYEQYF,TGTGCCAGCAGCCCAACAGGGGAAAGCTCCTACGAGCAGTACTTC
TRBJ2-1,-,TRBV4-2,once,CASSPLGQGLNEQFF,TGTGCCAGCAGCCCGCTAGGGCAGGGGCTCAATGAGCAGTTCTTC
TRBJ1-2,-,TRBV6-5,-,CASSVVARGYTF,TGTGCCAGCAGCGTTGTAGCTCGTGGCTACACCTTC
TRBJ2-5,TRBD2,TRBV10-3,-,CAVSGTSGSVSQETQYF,TGTGCCGTCTCAGGGACTAGCGGGAGTGTGTCGCAAGAGACCCAGTACTTC
TRBJ2-5,TRBD2,TRBV5-1,-,CASSLGTSGRSETQYF,TGCGCCAGCAGCTTGGGGACTAGCGGGAGAAGTGAGACCCAGTACTTC
TRBJ1-2,TRBD1,TRBV10-3,-,CAISRDREVGYTF,TGTGCCATCAGCCGGGACAGGGAGGTTGGCTACACCTTC
TRBJ2-7,-,TRBV5-4,-,CASSKGGTVSLEQYF,TGTGCCAGCAGCAAAGGCGGGACAGTGTCTCTCGAGCAGTACTTC
TRBJ1-5,TRBD1,TRBV19,-,CASRRGQGSNQPQHF,TGTGCCAGTAGGAGAGGACAGGGCAGCAATCAGCCCCAGCATTTT
TRBJ1-1,-,TRBV29-1,-,CSVLPGFMNTEAFF,TGCAGCGTCCTCCCAGGGTTCATGAACACTGAAGCTTTCTTT
TRBJ2-5,-,TRBV5-1,-,CASSINEQETQYF,TGCGCCAGCAGCATAAACGAGCAAGAGACCCAGTACTTC
TRBJ1-2,-,TRBV6-1,-,CASSESFGYTF,TGTGCCAGCAGTGAAAGCTTTGGCTACACCTTC